This paragraph covers one T cell receptor beta chain sequence. The CDR3 covers 16 residues. Trimming removed 5 bases from V and 5 bases from J; junction bases left unmatched: 8. Germline CDR1 reads SGHVS; CDR2 reads FNYEAQ. This sample was included in a study of blood T cell repertoires in COVID-19. Sequencing used immunoSEQ multiplex PCR; TCRdb keeps in-frame clones, though not all of them. The sample yields about 200,000 clones, about 88% seen once. The receptor comes from a man in his fifties with COVID-19, enrolled during active disease. The gene calls are TRBV7-6 and TRBJ2-1; 11 bases match TRBD2. The sample was peripheral blood. CDR3 loop: CASSLIAGGTHNEQFF. Written as DNA, the CDR3 is TGTGCCAGCAGCCTCATAGCGGGAGGGACCCACAATGAGCAGTTCTTC. Complete variable domain (other parts from reference TRBV7-6 and TRBJ2-1): GAGVSQSPRYKVTKRGQDVALRCDPISGHVSLYWYRQALGQGPEFLTYFNYEAQQDKSGLPNDRFSAERPEGSISTLTIQRTEQRDSAMYRCASSLIAGGTHNEQFFGPGTRLTVL.